The clone carrying this TCR beta chain has more than one count but fewer than ten. Per germline, CDR1 MNHEY and CDR2 SMNVEV (reference sequence). The CDR3 runs to 12 residues. V shed 4 bases, J shed 8 bases, and the junction held 1 base outside the gene matches. The data stem from a study of blood T cells in healthy people across ages. Combining a sample-barcoded 5' primer with a J-beta primer mix, a second PCR ran for roughly 6 to 11 cycles. Using its own MiXCR run on the 5' RACE reads, TCRdb lists one record per CDR3 protein. The sample shows some 930,000 distinct CDR3 sequences, about 29% of them seen only once. This sample also belongs to another study, concerning T cells of mothers and their children.

The TCR originated in a woman aged 40 to 50 in good health. J is TRBJ1-1 and V is TRBV27; 10 bases agree with TRBD1. Sequencing used blood. CDR3 sequence (DNA): TGTGCCAGCAGTTGGGGACAGGGGGAAGCTTTCTTT. This translates into CASSWGQGEAFF.